This T cell receptor (beta chain) was sequenced in a study of long-term antiretroviral therapy in people with HIV. Whole-study findings and limits: Nothing was known about ART adherence, viral resistance or changes in therapy. Repertoires from HIV showed CDR3 length ranges narrower than those of controls. Blood in the study was drawn between about 2004 and 2017, possibly under older ART regimens, which may be less effective than current ones.

They ran version v3.0 of the immunoSEQ assay at survey level. Sequencing used immunoSEQ multiplex PCR; TCRdb keeps in-frame clones, though not all of them. The sample carries about 27,000 clones, approximately 85% recorded once. Comment on this clone: Its specificity is not known.

With 7 bases removed from V and 0 bases from J, the gap between germline ends came to 7 bases. Germline loops: CDR1 SQVTM, CDR2 ANQGSEA. The CDR3 has 12 residues. This clonotype was obtained from a man between 50 and 59 years old with HIV. Sequenced here: unsorted PBMCs, sampled 2.9 years after starting antiretroviral therapy. The rearrangement uses TRBV29-1 and TRBJ1-5, with no clear D. CDR3 loop: CSAQASNQPQHF. In DNA form, the CDR3 reads TGCAGCGCCCAGGCTAGCAATCAGCCCCAGCATTTT.